This T cell receptor (beta chain) was sequenced for a study of blood T cell repertoires in COVID-19 (dated by TCRdb to 2018 to 2021). With regard to the full study: Samples from collaborators originated in the United States, Italy and Spain and spanned both the acute and convalescent phases of COVID-19. The material from the prospective study consisted of cDNA or gDNA derived from T cells, B-cell-depleted T cells, or PBMCs. Deeply sampled blood TCRbeta repertoires from subjects exposed to, actively infected with, or recovered from COVID-19 were included in the dataset. The repertoires were released in a freely available public database intended as a resource for research on the immune response to SARS-CoV-2. The samples were drawn from two sources: the first 160 participants of the ongoing ImmuneRACE study, and about 1,300 subjects contributed by 6 global collaborators. Sample metadata almost always included a de-identified subject ID, COVID-19 status, age in years and sex. Where HLA class I and class II types were available, the types were taken from metadata supplied by the sample provider, not from assay-based typing. Findings and caveats that apply to the study as a whole: How much clinical and demographic metadata was included differed by source and by participant, and the metadata was provided uncurated.

Participants in the prospective study were aged 18 to 89 years, lived in 20 to 30 United States geographic areas, and enrolled through a virtual design. In the prospective study, participants were assigned to cohorts based on the clinical history participants reported in a screening survey and a study questionnaire. Recovered participants in ImmuneRACE Cohort 3 were defined by two consecutive negative NP/OP PCR tests, clearance by a healthcare professional, or resolution of symptoms. In the prospective study, mobile phlebotomists collected whole blood, serum and a nasopharyngeal or oropharyngeal swab from each participant. Over a roughly 2-month period, participants in the prospective study had the option of providing additional blood draws and questionnaires. Prospective study blood samples were shipped either frozen or at room temperature before DNA extraction. Based on the germline V gene, the CDR1 and CDR2 sequences are SGHRS and YFSETQ. V lost 0 bases and J lost 2 bases, and the count of bases not matched to a germline gene is 5. Spanning cysteine to phenylalanine, the CDR3 consists of 16 amino acids. This entry keeps only the CDR3 DNA: 48 bases, framed from base 1.

Remarks on this clone: The antigen it recognizes is unknown. Base qualities are not recorded, but no much larger clone differs from it by a single base.

TCRbeta CDR3 regions were amplified from genomic DNA using the immunoSEQ Assay, a bias-controlled multiplex PCR. Regarding the original processing steps: The number of nucleated cells in each sample was estimated by amplification of reference gene primers within the assay. To quantify the absolute abundance of each unique TCRbeta CDR3 rearrangement, sequence reads were collapsed and filtered. For each sample, productive Simpson clonality was calculated as the square root of Simpson's diversity index over productive rearrangements. Sourced from immuneACCESS, this table was stored by TCRdb with only in-frame sequences that have V and J called. A share of the clones is absent; for the studies checked, an unresolved V gene accounts for under half, and the remainder has no known explanation. V and J calls and clone size are copied from that table; D and trimming were computed from the DNA. The sample has approximately 280,000 clones on record, around 84% of them singletons. The ten largest clones add up to about 2.3% of the sample.

The rearrangement combines TRBV5-1 with TRBJ1-2, with 9 bases aligning to TRBD1. The sequencing input was PBMCs or T cells enriched from blood (not recorded which). The receptor was isolated from a woman in her forties or fifties who had recovered from COVID-19. Read as DNA, the sequence is TGCGCCAGCAGCTTGGGGAACAGGGGGCCGAACTATGGCTACACCTTC. This yields the protein CASSLGNRGPNYGYTF.